This T cell receptor (beta chain) is from a study of blood T cells in healthy people across ages. Turning to this clonotype: The target antigen is unknown. Being one base from a much bigger clone, this may be a read error.

The CDR3 is 11 amino acids. V was clipped by 5 bases and J by 13 bases, with 15 bases between them. Germline V gives CDR1 SQVTM, CDR2 ANQGSEA. Using a J-beta primer mix together with a sample-barcoded 5' primer, a second PCR was run for roughly 7 to 11 cycles. The template-switch adaptor, which had 12 random nucleotides, put a tag on each cDNA molecule. TCRdb re-derived calls from the 5' RACE reads in MiXCR, one entry per CDR3 protein. The sample has over 950,000 distinct CDR3 sequences; approximately 38% are singletons. Study-wide results and limits: Possibly confounding the expanded clonotype changes was the fact that donor CMV status was unknown. Comparison with aged donors showed that long-lived donors had more naive CD4+ cells and higher diversity.

This rearrangement joins TRBV29-1 to TRBJ2-1; D unresolved. The source of this sequence is a man younger than 35 in good health. Material: blood. The CDR3 coding sequence is TGCAGCGTTAGTCTACAAGAGACCCAGTTCTTC. Translating gives CSVSLQETQFF.